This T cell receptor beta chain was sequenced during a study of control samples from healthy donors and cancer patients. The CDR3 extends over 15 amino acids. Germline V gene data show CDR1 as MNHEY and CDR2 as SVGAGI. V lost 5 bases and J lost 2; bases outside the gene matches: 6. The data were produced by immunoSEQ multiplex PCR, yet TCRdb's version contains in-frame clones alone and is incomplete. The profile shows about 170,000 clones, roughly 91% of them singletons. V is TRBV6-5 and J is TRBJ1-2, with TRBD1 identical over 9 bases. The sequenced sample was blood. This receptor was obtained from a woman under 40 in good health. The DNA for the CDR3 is TGTGCCAGCAGTCGCACCGGGACAGGGAACTATGGCTACACCTTC. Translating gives CASSRTGTGNYGYTF.